The 18 T cell receptor beta chains reported below all come from one sample, sequenced in a study of blood T cell repertoires in COVID-19. Only in-frame clones appear in the TCRdb table, and some are missing; sequencing was by immunoSEQ multiplex PCR. The sample holds about 170,000 clones, 65% to 85% seen once. Sample: peripheral blood. The receptors derive from a man in his sixties or seventies with active or convalescent COVID-19.

The chain employs TRBV29-1 and TRBJ2-5; TRBD2 matches at 9 bases. CDR1 is SQVTM and CDR2 is ANQGSEA in the germline V gene. The CDR3 totals 16 residues. V shed 0 bases and J 5 bases; nucleotides not matched to a gene: 10. In DNA form, the CDR3 reads TGCAGCGTTGAAGATACGGCGGGAGGGATGCGGGAGACCCAGTACTTC. It encodes CSVEDTAGGMRETQYF.

J is TRBJ1-1 and V is TRBV7-8, with TRBD1 matching over 7 bases. Germline values: CDR1 SGHVS, CDR2 FQNEAQ. The CDR3 sequence is 15 residues long. J was trimmed by 2 bases and V by 5 bases; bases with no gene match: 8. The CDR3 DNA follows: TGTGCCAGCAGCAAACCGGGACAGCGCAACACTGAAGCTTTCTTT. Amino acids: CASSKPGQRNTEAFF.

The chain joins TRBV28 to TRBJ1-5; TRBD1 might be the D (5 bases). CDR1 and CDR2 from the germline V gene are MDHEN and SYDVKM. This CDR3 contains 15 residues. V was trimmed by 5 bases and J by 1 base, leaving 12 bases between them. The CDR3 protein is CASSPRGNSNQPQHF. DNA for the CDR3: TGTGCCAGCAGTCCTAGGGGTAACAGCAATCAGCCCCAGCATTTT.

The CDR3 region is CASRTQGSLNTGELFF. CDR3 coding DNA: TGTGCCAGTAGGACACAGGGTAGTCTTAACACCGGGGAGCTGTTTTTT. J is TRBJ2-2 and V is TRBV19; a possible D gene is TRBD1 (6 bases). CDR1 is LNHDA and CDR2 is SQIVND in the germline V gene (reference sequence). The V and J ends lost 6 bases and 2 bases respectively, with 16 bases between them. The CDR3 loop spans 16 amino acids.

The chain links TRBV6-6 to TRBJ2-7, with 8 bases matching TRBD1. After removal of 5 bases from V and 5 bases from J, the junction contained 8 bases not matched to a gene. The CDR3 consists of 14 residues. Per germline, CDR1 MNHNY and CDR2 SVGAGI (reference sequence). The CDR3 region is CASSRGTGNDEQYF. DNA for the CDR3: TGTGCCAGCAGTAGGGGGACAGGTAACGACGAGCAGTACTTC.

This clone was recorded many times. The chain joins TRBV19 to TRBJ1-4; D perhaps matches TRBD1 (5 bases). Germline-derived CDR1 and CDR2 are LNHDA and SQIVND (reference sequence). V gave up 6 bases and J gave up 1 base, with 9 bases separating them. The CDR3 contains 14 residues. Written as DNA, the CDR3 is TGTGCCAGTAGAATCGGGGGAACTAATGAAAAACTGTTTTTT. It is translated as CASRIGGTNEKLFF.

V and J are TRBV30 and TRBJ2-2, with D perhaps matching TRBD1 (6 bases). The CDR3 runs 15 residues. Germline V lookup: CDR1 GTSNPN, CDR2 SVGIG (reference sequence). Trimming left V 3 bases short and J 1 base short, with 12 bases between. The CDR3 sequence is CAWRPPDRNTGELFF. CDR3 nucleotides: TGTGCCTGGAGGCCCCCGGACAGGAACACCGGGGAGCTGTTTTTT.

This clone was found once. The chain is built from TRBV6-6 and TRBJ2-7; a weak D match, TRBD1 (5 bases). Looked up from germline, CDR1 is MNHNY and CDR2 is SVGAGI (reference sequence). V dropped 7 bases and J dropped 5 bases, with 18 bases sitting between them. The CDR3 length is 14 residues. The CDR3 DNA is TGTGCCAGCACCCCGACAGAATCGTCTAACGAGCAGTACTTC. The encoded protein is CASTPTESSNEQYF.

The chain recombines TRBV18 with TRBJ2-5; perhaps TRBD1 as D (5 bases). Germline assignment: CDR1 KGHSH and CDR2 LQKENI. V was pared by 6 bases and J by 2 bases, with 16 bases between. The CDR3 spans 15 residues. As DNA, the CDR3 is TGTGCCAGCTCTACCAATAAGGGGCCACAAGAGACCCAGTACTTC. Translation: CASSTNKGPQETQYF.

This rearrangement joins TRBV6-2 or TRBV6-3 to TRBJ2-2, with 9 positions matching TRBD1. This CDR3 is built from 15 residues. The trim removed 6 bases at V and 7 bases at J, leaving 9 bases unmatched. Germline V gene data show CDR1 as MNHEY and CDR2 as SVGEGT. CDR3 loop: CASSRPGQGDGELFF. The DNA for the CDR3 is TGTGCCAGCAGCCGACCGGGACAGGGAGACGGGGAGCTGTTTTTT.

The V call is TRBV7-9, the J call TRBJ1-1, with D maybe TRBD1 (5 bases). V gave up 5 bases and J gave up 4 bases, with 14 bases separating them. Per germline, CDR1 SEHNR and CDR2 FQNEAQ (reference sequence). CDR3 size: 14 residues. The CDR3 sequence is CASSTGTAGTEAFF. The CDR3 coding sequence is TGTGCCAGCAGCACTGGGACTGCGGGCACTGAAGCTTTCTTT.

The chain uses TRBV20-1 and TRBJ2-1, with 8 bases lining up with TRBD2. CDR1 is DFQATT and CDR2 is SNEGSKA in the germline V gene (reference sequence). The CDR3 sequence is 15 residues long. V was clipped by 3 bases and J by 0 bases; unmatched bases: 4. CDR3 loop: CSASRGGSSYNEQFF. As DNA, the CDR3 is TGCAGTGCTAGTCGGGGGGGGAGCTCCTACAATGAGCAGTTCTTC.

V usage is TRBV25-1 and J usage is TRBJ2-7; D possibly corresponds to TRBD1 (8 bases). V was pared by 4 bases and J by 7 bases, with 17 bases between. The CDR3 has 14 residues. Germline CDR1 reads MGHDK; CDR2 reads SYGVNS. The CDR3, as DNA: TGTGCCAGCAGTGGCCAGGGGGCGGGGGAAGAGCAGTACTTC. This gives the protein CASSGQGAGEEQYF.

This clone was seen a handful of times. This chain connects TRBV7-8 to TRBJ2-2; 8 bases align to TRBD1. V shed 5 bases, J shed 7 bases, and the junction held 9 bases outside the gene matches. There are 15 residues in the CDR3. CDR1 is SGHVS and CDR2 is FQNEAQ in the germline V gene. The DNA for the CDR3 is TGTGCCAGCAGCCTTCGGACAGGGAGTGGCGGGGAGCTGTTTTTT. Translated: CASSLRTGSGGELFF.

This chain links TRBV9 with TRBJ1-2; D is unresolved. V dropped 0 bases and J dropped 6 bases, with 9 bases sitting between them. The CDR3 totals 13 residues. CDR1 and CDR2 (germline): SGDLS, YYNGEE. In nucleotides, the CDR3 is TGTGCCAGCAGCGTAGTGGGAGGGAATGGCTACACCTTC. This sequence encodes CASSVVGGNGYTF.

The V call is TRBV7-6, the J call TRBJ1-6; D gene uncertain. Germline CDR1 reads SGHVS; CDR2 reads FNYEAQ. The CDR3 consists of 16 residues. The V end was cut by 5 bases, the J end by 8 bases, with 19 bases between. This CDR3 reads CASSRGLGRADSPLHF. The CDR3 DNA follows: TGTGCCAGCAGCCGAGGGTTAGGGAGGGCGGATTCACCCCTCCACTTT.

The chain has TRBV3-1 (or the pseudogene TRBV3-2) and TRBJ1-4; no reliable D call. Germline CDR1 is LGHDT and CDR2 is YNNKEL (reference sequence). The CDR3 sequence is 15 residues long. V dropped 2 bases and J dropped 5 bases, with 12 bases sitting between them. CDR3 amino acids: CASSQFLSGNEKLFF. The DNA for the CDR3 is TGTGCCAGCAGCCAATTTTTATCGGGAAATGAAAAACTGTTTTTT.

Regarding this clone: Within the sample, other DNA sequences also encode this same CDR3. This chain links TRBV5-4 with TRBJ2-5, with D possibly matching TRBD2 (6 bases). Germline lookup yields CDR1 SGHNT and CDR2 YYREEE (reference sequence). V was trimmed by 0 bases and J by 1 base, leaving 13 bases between them. The CDR3 contains 16 residues. As DNA, the CDR3 is TGTGCCAGCAGCTTGGGGGGTAGCGGAGGCCAAGAGACCCAGTACTTC. This translates into CASSLGGSGGQETQYF.